This is a list of T cell receptor beta chains from one sample in a study of blood T cell repertoires in COVID-19. TCRdb keeps only in-frame clones here, not all; method: immunoSEQ multiplex PCR. This table holds about 240,000 clones, around 82% found once. Sequencing used peripheral blood. Every receptor here comes from a woman in her sixties or seventies with acute or convalescent COVID-19. CDR3s include the opening cysteine and the closing phenylalanine or tryptophan. D genes are given only for firm matches. Some rows have no size entry. The others give once, few or many, or a class for an expanded clone.

NA,NA,TRBJ1-1,TRBV5-1,TGCGCCAGCAGCTACCCCCCGGGGGGATATGCTTTCTTT,CASSYPPGGYAFF
few,TRBD2,TRBJ2-5,TRBV24-1,TGTGCCACCAGTGATTTCCGTGGGACTAGCGCTAAGTTACAAGAGACCCAGTACTTC,CATSDFRGTSAKLQETQYF
NA,NA,TRBJ1-2,TRBV29-1,TGCAGCGTTGAAATAGGGGCCGATACGAACTATGGCTACACCTTC,CSVEIGADTNYGYTF
NA,NA,TRBJ1-2,TRBV12-3/TRBV12-4,TGTGCCAGCAGGACACAGGGTGGTGGCTACACCTTC,CASRTQGGGYTF
NA,NA,TRBJ1-3,TRBV21-1,TGTGCCAGCAGCAAATGGGGGCTAGAATCCGACAGCTCTGGAAACACCATATATTTT,CASSKWGLESDSSGNTIYF
few,TRBD1,TRBJ1-6,TRBV19,TGTGCCAGTAGCTCCGGGACAGCGAATTCACCCCTCCACTTT,CASSSGTANSPLHF
once,NA,TRBJ1-1,TRBV12-3/TRBV12-4,TGTGCCGCCACGACTCATTCTGAAGCTTTCTTT,CAATTHSEAFF
once,TRBD1,TRBJ1-1,TRBV18,TGTGCCAGCTCACCGGGACAGCTGGAGACCAACACTGAAGCTTTCTTT,CASSPGQLETNTEAFF
NA,TRBD1,TRBJ1-1,TRBV7-9,TGTGCCAGCAGCCCTCCTTCCGGGACAGCTCCCGGAGCTTTCTTT,CASSPPSGTAPGAFF
NA,TRBD1,TRBJ1-2,TRBV6-5,TGTGCCAGCAGTCAGACAGGGGTGGATGGCTACACCTTC,CASSQTGVDGYTF
NA,TRBD1,TRBJ2-7,TRBV5-1,TGCGCCAGCAGCGCGGACGGACAGGGGGCGCTTGAGCAGTACTTC,CASSADGQGALEQYF
NA,NA,TRBJ2-6,TRBV7-9,TGTGCCAGCAGCTTCGAAGGGGTCTCTGGGGCCAACGTCCTGACTTTC,CASSFEGVSGANVLTF
NA,NA,TRBJ1-5,TRBV3-1/TRBV3-2,TGTGCCAGCAGTACCGGGGATCAGCCCCAGCATTTT,CASSTGDQPQHF
NA,NA,TRBJ2-5,TRBV30,TGTGCCTGGAGTGGCCCAGCGATTTTAGAAGAGACCCAGTACTTC,CAWSGPAILEETQYF
once,TRBD1,TRBJ2-4,TRBV3-1/TRBV3-2,TGTGCCAGCAGCCAAAGGATACACACAAGGGACAGGCTTGCAAACATTCAGTACTTC,CASSQRIHTRDRLANIQYF
NA,NA,TRBJ2-7,TRBV5-1,TGCGCCAGTGTCCGTGCGTCAGGGGACTACGAGCAGTACTTC,CASVRASGDYEQYF
few,TRBD1,TRBJ1-3,TRBV5-1,TGCGCCAGCCAGGGACAGACTCCTCCTGGAAACACCATATATTTT,CASQGQTPPGNTIYF
NA,NA,TRBJ1-1,TRBV7-9,TGTGCCAGCATCCCGGGGGGAGACACTGAAGCTTTCTTT,CASIPGGDTEAFF
NA,TRBD1,TRBJ1-5,TRBV19,TGTGCCAGTAGTCCACGTGGACAGGGGTATCAGCCCCAGCATTTT,CASSPRGQGYQPQHF
NA,NA,TRBJ2-1,TRBV12-3/TRBV12-4,TGTGCCAGCAGTCCGGTAACGAATAATGAGCAGTTCTTC,CASSPVTNNEQFF
NA,TRBD1,TRBJ1-1,TRBV5-4,TGTGCCAGCAGCAAGGGACAGCCTGAGTTGGCTGAAGCTTTCTTT,CASSKGQPELAEAFF
NA,TRBD2,TRBJ2-3,TRBV19,TGTGCCAGTAGCAAACTGCTAGCGGGGAGCACAGATACGCAGTATTTT,CASSKLLAGSTDTQYF
NA,NA,TRBJ2-6,TRBV5-1,TGCGCCAGCAGGGAGGATGGGTTCTCTGGGGCCAACGTCCTGACTTTC,CASREDGFSGANVLTF
NA,TRBD2,TRBJ2-5,TRBV7-8,TGTGCCAGCAGCTTAGGGACCAGCGGGGGGGCAGAGACCCAGTACTTC,CASSLGTSGGAETQYF
NA,TRBD1,TRBJ1-2,TRBV7-2,TGTGCCAGCAGCTTAGGGGACAGGGATTTCGGCTACACCTTC,CASSLGDRDFGYTF
NA,TRBD2,TRBJ2-5,TRBV19,TGTGCCAGTAGTTTCCGAAGCGGGGGTAGAGAGACCCAGTACTTC,CASSFRSGGRETQYF
NA,TRBD2,TRBJ2-5,TRBV7-2,TGTGCCAGCAGCTCTCCGGCAGCGGGGGGGTACCAAGAGACCCAGTACTTC,CASSSPAAGGYQETQYF
NA,TRBD2,TRBJ2-1,TRBV7-2,TGTGCCAGCAGCTTAGCGTACTCGGGGGGTTTCAATGAGCAGTTCTTC,CASSLAYSGGFNEQFF
NA,NA,TRBJ1-1,TRBV7-9,TGTGCCAGCAGCTTACTCGTGGAGGCTTTCTTT,CASSLLVEAFF
NA,TRBD1,TRBJ2-7,TRBV24-1,TGTGCCACTGGACAGGGACAGGACTACGAGCAGTACTTC,CATGQGQDYEQYF
NA,NA,TRBJ1-1,TRBV11-2,TGTGCCAGCAGCTCCCAGGGATATGGGGCTTTCTTT,CASSSQGYGAFF
NA,NA,TRBJ1-1,TRBV27,TGTGCCAGCAGTTTTCAGGGGAACACTGAAGCTTTCTTT,CASSFQGNTEAFF
NA,NA,TRBJ2-2,TRBV5-6,TGTGCCAGCAGCTTGGGACAGGACGGGGAGCTGTTTTTT,CASSLGQDGELFF
NA,TRBD2,TRBJ2-1,TRBV27,TGTGCCAGCAGCTTTGGGGGGGACTTCTCCTACAATGAGCAGTTCTTC,CASSFGGDFSYNEQFF
NA,NA,TRBJ2-1,TRBV6-2/TRBV6-3,TGTGCCAGCAGTTTAGGGGAGGATGAGCAGTTCTTC,CASSLGEDEQFF
NA,NA,TRBJ2-3,TRBV4-3,TGCGCCAGCAGCCAATATCCTCGGGACACCTTTAGCAGCGGCACTAGCACAGATACGCAGTATTTT,CASSQYPRDTFSSGTSTDTQYF
NA,NA,TRBJ1-6,TRBV7-2,TGTGCCAGCAGCTTATATCAGGGTCGCAATTCACCCCTCCACTTT,CASSLYQGRNSPLHF
NA,NA,TRBJ2-5,TRBV2,TGTGCCAGCAAAGGACTAGGGGGGACCCAGTACTTC,CASKGLGGTQYF
NA,NA,TRBJ1-1,TRBV30,TGTGCCTGGAGTTCCGGGGTCTGGTCTGAAGCTTTCTTT,CAWSSGVWSEAFF
once,TRBD1,TRBJ2-2,TRBV19,TGTGCCAGTACCCGGGACAGAACTACCCCGGACGGGGAGCTGTTTTTT,CASTRDRTTPDGELFF
once,NA,TRBJ2-7,TRBV6-5,TGTGCCAGCAGTTACTCCTGGGGCAGGGCCTACGAGCAGTACTTC,CASSYSWGRAYEQYF
NA,NA,TRBJ1-2,TRBV7-9,TGTGCCAGCAGCCGACTGGGTGTGGGGGCGCATGGCTACACCTTC,CASSRLGVGAHGYTF
NA,NA,TRBJ2-7,TRBV2,TGTGCCAGCAGTGACGTCTACGAGCAGTACTTC,CASSDVYEQYF
NA,TRBD1,TRBJ1-1,TRBV12-3/TRBV12-4,TGTGCCAGCAGTTCGACAGGGTACACTGAAGCTTTCTTT,CASSSTGYTEAFF
NA,TRBD1,TRBJ1-1,TRBV10-3,TGTGCCATCAGAGTAGACCTGGGACAGGGAGGCACTGAAGCTTTCTTT,CAIRVDLGQGGTEAFF
NA,NA,TRBJ2-1,TRBV7-2,TGTGCCAGTAGATCCCGGGAGTTTAGCTCCTACAATGAGCAGTTCTTC,CASRSREFSSYNEQFF
NA,NA,TRBJ2-2,TRBV5-1,TGCGCCAGCAGCTTAGCACTTACCGGGGAGCTGTTTTTT,CASSLALTGELFF
NA,NA,TRBJ1-5,TRBV6-2/TRBV6-3,TGTGCCAGCAGTTACTCCAGGACAGACACTTATAGCAATCAGCCCCAGCATTTT,CASSYSRTDTYSNQPQHF
few,NA,TRBJ1-2,TRBV28,TGTGCCAGCAGGAACGGAGGAGAGGGTGGCTACACCTTC,CASRNGGEGGYTF
NA,TRBD1,TRBJ2-1,TRBV30,TGTGCCTGGAAACAGGGGCCCCGCCTAGAGCAGTTCTTC,CAWKQGPRLEQFF
few,NA,TRBJ1-2,TRBV3-1/TRBV3-2,TGTGCCAGCAGCCAAACGAGCGGCGCTAACTATGGCTACACCTTC,CASSQTSGANYGYTF
few,TRBD1,TRBJ1-2,TRBV19,TGTGCCAGTAGTTTCGTCCCGGGACAGGGAACGAAGACCTTC,CASSFVPGQGTKTF
NA,TRBD1,TRBJ1-5,TRBV6-2/TRBV6-3,TGTGCCAGCAGTTCGGCCGGACAGGGCGGTCAGCCCCAGCATTTT,CASSSAGQGGQPQHF
NA,TRBD1,TRBJ2-1,TRBV4-1,TGCGCCAGCAGCCAAGAAGGGACAGGTAACTACAATGAGCAGTTCTTC,CASSQEGTGNYNEQFF